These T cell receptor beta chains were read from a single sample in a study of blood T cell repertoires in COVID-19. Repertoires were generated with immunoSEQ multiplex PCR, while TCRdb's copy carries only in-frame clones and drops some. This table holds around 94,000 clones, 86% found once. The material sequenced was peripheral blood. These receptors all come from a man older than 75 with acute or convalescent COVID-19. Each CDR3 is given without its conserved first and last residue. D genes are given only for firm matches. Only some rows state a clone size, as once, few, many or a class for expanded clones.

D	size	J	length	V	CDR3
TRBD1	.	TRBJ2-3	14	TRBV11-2	ASSYRLTGPTDTQY
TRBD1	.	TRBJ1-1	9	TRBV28	ASSDRVGAF
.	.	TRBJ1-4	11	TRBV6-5	ASSYIQGEKLF
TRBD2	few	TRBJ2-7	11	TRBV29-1	SVPGTSGVEQY
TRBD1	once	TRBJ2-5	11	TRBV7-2	ASSRTGIETQY
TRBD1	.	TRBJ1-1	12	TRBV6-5	ASSLDREGPEAF
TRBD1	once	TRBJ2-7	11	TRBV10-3	AISATGADRQY
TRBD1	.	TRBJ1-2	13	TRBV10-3	AISESILTGGGYT
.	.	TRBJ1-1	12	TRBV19	ASTARQGKAEAF
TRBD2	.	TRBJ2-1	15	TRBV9	ASSVLAGYSSYNEQF
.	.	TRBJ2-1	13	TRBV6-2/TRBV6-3	ASSYVGEGYNEQF
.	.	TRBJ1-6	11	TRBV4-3	ASSQDPGSPLH
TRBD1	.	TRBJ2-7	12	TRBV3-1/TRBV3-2	ASSQRTGSYEQY
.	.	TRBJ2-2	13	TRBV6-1	ASSEFRQATGELF
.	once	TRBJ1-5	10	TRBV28	ASNRSNQPQH
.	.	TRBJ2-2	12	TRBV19	ASLGRTGTGELF
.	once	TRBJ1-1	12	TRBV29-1	SVEGPGMNTEAF
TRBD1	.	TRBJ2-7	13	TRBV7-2	ASSPGQAGVYEQY
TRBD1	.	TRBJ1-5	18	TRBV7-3	ASSSPILDRPLVLNQPQH
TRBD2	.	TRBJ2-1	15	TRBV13	ASSLERASGAYNEQF
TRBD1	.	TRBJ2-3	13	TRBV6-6	ASSYMGQGADTQY
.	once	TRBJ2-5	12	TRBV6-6	ASVGVNNQETQY
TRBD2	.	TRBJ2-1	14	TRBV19	ASNLWAGGPNNEQF
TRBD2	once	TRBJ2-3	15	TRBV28	ASRDPGLAGTTDTQY
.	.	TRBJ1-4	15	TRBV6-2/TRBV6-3	ASSYNPFGSGGEKLF
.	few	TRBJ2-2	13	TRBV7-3	ASSEDLRGTGELF
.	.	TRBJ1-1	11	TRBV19	ASSIGATAEAF
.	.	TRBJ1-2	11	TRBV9	ASSVEQGHGYT
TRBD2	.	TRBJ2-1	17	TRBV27	ASSGGGLAGADRYNEQF
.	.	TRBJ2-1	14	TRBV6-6	ASSYSPAGARNEQF
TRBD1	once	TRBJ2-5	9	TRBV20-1	SARTGETQY
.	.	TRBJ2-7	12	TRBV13	ASSLQGRSYEQY
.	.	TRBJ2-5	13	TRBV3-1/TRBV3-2	ASSQAGIGGETQY
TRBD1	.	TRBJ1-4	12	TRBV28	ASSLNRGNEKLF
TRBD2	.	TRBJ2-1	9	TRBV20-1	SALAGGPQF
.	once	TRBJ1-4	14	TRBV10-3	AISESNFGVREKLF
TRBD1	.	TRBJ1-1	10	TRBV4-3	ASSQETGLAF
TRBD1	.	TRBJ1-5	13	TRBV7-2	ASSRGGQGNQPQH
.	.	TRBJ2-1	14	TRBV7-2	ASSEEYAAIYNEQF
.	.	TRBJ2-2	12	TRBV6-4	ASSDSGATGELF